Listed below are T cell receptor beta chains from one sample, sequenced in a study of blood T cells in healthy people across ages. Each CDR3 protein gets one entry after TCRdb re-called the 5' RACE reads with MiXCR. The sample contains approximately 800,000 distinct CDR3 sequences, 58% of which appear only once. Sequenced input: blood. These receptors all stem from a man aged 30 to 39 in good health. Each CDR3 is given without its conserved first and last residue. Where a row states a size, it is once, few, many or the class of an expanded clone; other rows omit it.

j_call,v_call,clone_size,cdr3_aa
TRBJ2-5,TRBV27,NA,ASGPTGLEETQY
TRBJ1-1,TRBV10-1,NA,ASSESGPNTEAF
TRBJ1-2,TRBV9,NA,ASRTDRTSNYGYT
TRBJ2-5,TRBV5-1,NA,ASSAGPAQETQY
TRBJ1-1,TRBV30,once,AWSVQGTEKAF
TRBJ2-7,TRBV18,NA,ASSREAEASYEQY
TRBJ2-3,TRBV20-1,NA,SARSYGLAGITDTQY
TRBJ2-5,TRBV11-2,NA,ASSLGGETRY
TRBJ2-5,TRBV12-3/TRBV12-4,NA,ASTPILRETQY
TRBJ2-3,TRBV10-3,NA,AISEVTGSTDTQY
TRBJ2-7,TRBV7-2,NA,ASSSTSGWYEQY
NA,TRBV6-5,NA,ASSYATSGDDEQY
TRBJ2-4,TRBV2,NA,ASSDMGNSKNIQY
TRBJ2-7,TRBV5-1,NA,ASSLDTHSNRVSYEQY
TRBJ2-6,TRBV12-3/TRBV12-4,few,ASSLGNPSGANVLT
TRBJ2-5,TRBV7-9,NA,ASTQRAGLQETQY
TRBJ2-1,TRBV28,NA,ASHDYNEQF
TRBJ2-3,TRBV10-3,NA,AISDHRTSGTDTQY
TRBJ2-3,TRBV20-1,few,SAQPPGQYFTDTQY
TRBJ2-5,TRBV28,NA,ASSIIQLQETQY
TRBJ2-5,TRBV4-2,few,ASSQPRDRSFQETQY
TRBJ2-1,TRBV7-3,NA,ASSLVGPPPEF
TRBJ2-5,TRBV30,NA,AWAVGGARETQY
TRBJ1-5,TRBV12-3/TRBV12-4,NA,ASSPGLPGPQPQH
TRBJ2-7,TRBV7-2,few,ASSLGGPSYEQY
TRBJ1-1,TRBV5-6,NA,ASSLKGSNTEAF
TRBJ2-7,TRBV6-6,NA,AHGGSYEQY
TRBJ2-7,TRBV7-2,NA,ASSWTSGTPYEQY
TRBJ1-5,TRBV4-1,NA,ASSQVEGPMH
TRBJ1-2,TRBV20-1,NA,SAKRQELDGYT
TRBJ2-4,TRBV20-1,once,SARAPGQGVQY
TRBJ2-3,TRBV12-3/TRBV12-4,NA,ASSTDGVTGGTDTQY
TRBJ1-1,TRBV7-2,few,ASSLAQGAEAF
TRBJ2-7,TRBV3-1,NA,ASSQAGGPPEQY
TRBJ2-7,TRBV13,NA,ASSLGPDNVHSQY
TRBJ1-2,TRBV20-1,NA,SAKAAGYT
TRBJ2-5,TRBV9,NA,ASSAEGGTSETQY
TRBJ2-3,TRBV20-1,NA,SARDYMASGVSTDTQY
TRBJ2-7,TRBV24-1,few,ATSDPSRGNEQY
TRBJ2-2,TRBV3-1,NA,ASSQGFVSRGELF
TRBJ1-2,TRBV7-2,NA,ASSSDLSGYT
NA,TRBV20-1,NA,SARSLGTSGTDEQY
TRBJ1-2,TRBV3-1,NA,ASSQDPAWGYT
TRBJ2-3,TRBV24-1,few,ATSDPGTGTDTQY
TRBJ1-2,TRBV4-1,NA,ASSQDQRWGYT
TRBJ2-7,TRBV6-6,NA,ASEIHQGEQY
TRBJ1-6,TRBV6-5,NA,ASSYSQDRRYKSPLH
TRBJ1-1,TRBV13,NA,ASSTGRTEAF
TRBJ2-1,TRBV7-2,few,ASSLVRGNEQF
TRBJ2-3,TRBV28,NA,ASSFQLTRDTQY
TRBJ2-5,TRBV18,few,ASSPGQEETQY